The clone carrying this TCR beta chain is a singleton in its sample. The antigen remains undetermined. 60 Vbeta and 13 Jbeta primers were used in PCR. This table comes from immunoSEQ multiplex PCR, and its TCRdb copy is limited to in-frame clones, with some not included. The sample includes some 100,000 clones, 69% of them seen just once. The source of the sample is a study of cytomegalovirus exposure and HLA in healthy donors. Across the study: An earlier analysis found 120 million or so unique TCR beta sequences from approximately 190 million T cells.

General study findings and limits: The likely explanation for a cluster of highly shared sequence variants was sequencing artifact.

Germline CDR1 SGHVS, CDR2 FQNEAQ. There are 14 residues in the CDR3. Trimming took 3 bases from V and 8 from J, leaving 16 bases between them. The chain joins TRBV7-8 to TRBJ1-2; D call uncertain. The sequence was obtained from a woman aged 70-85 years in good health and CMV-seropositive. The source material was PBMCs. This CDR3 is CASSFSPSGSGYTF. The CDR3, as DNA: TGTGCCAGCAGCTTTAGTCCGTCGGGGTCCGGCTACACCTTC.